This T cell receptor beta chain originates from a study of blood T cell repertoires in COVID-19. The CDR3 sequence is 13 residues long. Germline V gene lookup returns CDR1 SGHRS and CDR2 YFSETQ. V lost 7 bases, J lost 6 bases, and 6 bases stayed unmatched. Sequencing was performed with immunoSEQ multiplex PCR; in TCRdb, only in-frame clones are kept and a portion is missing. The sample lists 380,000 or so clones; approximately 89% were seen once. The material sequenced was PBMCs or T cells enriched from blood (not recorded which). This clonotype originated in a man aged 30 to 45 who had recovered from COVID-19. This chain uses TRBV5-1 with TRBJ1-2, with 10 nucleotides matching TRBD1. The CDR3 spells CASGTGTGDGYTF. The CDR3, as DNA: TGCGCCAGCGGGACCGGGACAGGGGATGGCTACACCTTC. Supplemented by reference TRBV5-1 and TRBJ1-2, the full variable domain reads KAGVTQTPRYLIKTRGQQVTLSCSPISGHRSVSWYQQTPGQGLQFLFEYFSETQRNKGNFPGRFSGRQFSNSRSEMNVSTLELGDSALYLCASGTGTGDGYTFGSGTRLTVV.